This TCR beta chain was sequenced in a study of T cells in Graves' hyperthyroidism and ophthalmopathy. Study observations and caveats: Researchers report that a 13 V-J model separated ophthalmopathy from stable hyperthyroidism. Ophthalmopathy was identified by the model a median about seven months ahead of onset.

Clinical symptoms, serum thyroxine and TRAb, thyroid ultrasound and orbital computed tomography were used for the diagnoses. Regions amplified from RNA transcripts were the TCR beta CDR3 regions. Using the HTBI primer set, a first-round RT-PCR was run on the TCR CDR3. TCRdb re-called the multiplex PCR reads through MiXCR, storing one row per CDR3 protein. The data hold roughly 500,000 distinct CDR3 sequences, with 46% observed a single time. As to this clonotype: Its antigen is unidentified.

This CDR3 contains 12 residues. V was cut by 4 bases and J by 9 bases, with 12 bases left in between. CDR1 SQVTM and CDR2 ANQGSEA come from the germline V gene. The sequence derives from an adult woman with Graves' disease, either hyperthyroidism or ophthalmopathy (not recorded which). The chain is built from TRBV29-1 and TRBJ1-4; D remains ambiguous. The specimen sequenced was peripheral blood or thyroid tissue (not recorded which). The CDR3 loop reads CSVVWEGQKLFF. As DNA, the CDR3 is TGCAGCGTTGTGTGGGAGGGCCAAAAACTGTTTTTT.